This TCR beta chain was sequenced during a study of cytomegalovirus exposure and HLA in healthy donors. This CDR3 has 15 residues. CDR1 and CDR2 (germline): SGHRS, YFSETQ. Trimming removed 4 bases at V and 7 bases at J, with 19 bases between. The study's findings and limits: Exclusion applied to some V segments, including TRBV6-2 and TRBV6-3, as they were indistinguishable.

Notes on this clone: The antigen remains unidentified.

It was with 60 Vbeta and 13 Jbeta primers that the PCR ran. The method was immunoSEQ multiplex PCR; TCRdb's version includes in-frame clones alone and lacks a portion of them. The sample carries about 94,000 clones, 79% recorded once. The sample taken for sequencing was PBMCs. The receptor was isolated from a woman aged 40 to 55 in good health and CMV-seronegative. The chain recombines TRBV5-1 with TRBJ2-3; maybe TRBD1 (6 bases). The CDR3: CASSPSRGGAYTQYF. CDR3 nucleotides: TGCGCCAGCAGCCCTTCAAGAGGGGGAGCTTATACGCAGTATTTT. Looking up the rest from reference TRBV5-1 and TRBJ2-3 gives the full variable domain: KAGVTQTPRYLIKTRGQQVTLSCSPISGHRSVSWYQQTPGQGLQFLFEYFSETQRNKGNFPGRFSGRQFSNSRSEMNVSTLELGDSALYLCASSPSRGGAYTQYFGPGTRLTVL.